This T cell receptor beta chain was sequenced during a study of cytomegalovirus exposure and HLA in healthy donors. Study-wide points: Productive status was seen about 90% or about 30% of the time for most TCR beta V segments in an earlier analysis. A later analysis reportedly identified an Asian-associated ancestry cluster as carrying fewer N-insertions than the approximately 670-donor mean. Common viral pathogens were later found to be apparently linked to several of the most significant clusters.

This PCR relied on a set of 60 Vbeta primers and 13 Jbeta primers. Generated by immunoSEQ multiplex PCR, the TCRdb table keeps only in-frame clones and is missing some. The data contain around 150,000 clones, roughly 89% of them singletons. With regard to this clone: Antigen unknown.

CDR1 is MGHDK, CDR2 SYGVNS, per germline. The junction had 6 bases not matched to a gene; V was cut back by 4 bases and J by 4 bases. CDR3 length: 14 amino acids. The clonotype comes from a woman aged 25 to 45 in good health and CMV-seronegative. Input material: PBMCs. The chain recombines TRBV25-1 with TRBJ1-1, with 7 positions matching TRBD1. The CDR3 here is CASSAPGQTTEAFF. DNA for the CDR3: TGTGCCAGCAGTGCCCCGGGACAGACCACTGAAGCTTTCTTT.